This T cell receptor (beta chain) derives from a study of shared clonotypes between healthy human individuals. As for the study in general: Contributing individuals were a couple of females and three males aged 18 to 49.

In the authors' methods: From ImmunoSEQ came sequences covering only the junction and carrying no quality scores, so filtering differed. Libraries were prepared by immunoSEQ multiplex PCR; TCRdb keeps only in-frame clonotypes and omits some of them. V, J and clone size derive from that table, while D and trimming were established from the DNA sequence. The table includes a few million clones, over 90% detected once. The V and J ends lost 2 bases and 6 bases respectively, with 17 bases between them. Germline V gives CDR1 ENHRY, CDR2 SYGVKD. This CDR3 spans 16 amino acids. There were only Caucasian adults among the donors, and all lived in Nashville, Tennessee. Study outcomes and limitations: Rarefaction showed sorted-subset sequencing was incomplete despite large depth.

Turning to this clone: Its antigen is unknown.

This chain links TRBV10-3 with TRBJ1-5; a weak D match, TRBD1 (6 bases). The clonotype comes from a man younger than 35 in good health. Some clones in this sample may be carry-over from other donors' samples. Sample: naive CD4+ T cells from PBMCs. This sample's subset: CD45RA+ positively selected. The CDR3 DNA reads as TGTGCCATCAGTGAGCCCAACCGACAGGACTCTCAGCCCCAGCATTTT. This codes for CAISEPNRQDSQPQHF.